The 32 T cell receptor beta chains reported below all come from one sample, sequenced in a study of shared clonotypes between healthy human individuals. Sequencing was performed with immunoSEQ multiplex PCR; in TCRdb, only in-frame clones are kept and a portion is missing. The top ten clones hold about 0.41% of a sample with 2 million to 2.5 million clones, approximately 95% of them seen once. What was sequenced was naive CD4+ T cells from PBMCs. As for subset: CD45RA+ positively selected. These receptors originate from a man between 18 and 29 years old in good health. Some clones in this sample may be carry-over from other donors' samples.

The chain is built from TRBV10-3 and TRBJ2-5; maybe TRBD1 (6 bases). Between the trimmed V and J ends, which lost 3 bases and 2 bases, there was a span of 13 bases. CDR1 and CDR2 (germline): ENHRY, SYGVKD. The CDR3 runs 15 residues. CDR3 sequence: CAISEGRTGQETQYF. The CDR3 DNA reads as TGTGCCATCAGTGAAGGTCGCACAGGGCAAGAGACCCAGTACTTC.

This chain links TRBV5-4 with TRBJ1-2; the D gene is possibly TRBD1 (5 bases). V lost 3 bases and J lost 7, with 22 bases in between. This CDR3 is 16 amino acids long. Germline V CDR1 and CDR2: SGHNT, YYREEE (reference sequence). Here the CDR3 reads CASSSLLGRDGPGYTF. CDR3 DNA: TGTGCCAGCAGCTCCCTCTTAGGCAGGGACGGTCCTGGCTACACCTTC.

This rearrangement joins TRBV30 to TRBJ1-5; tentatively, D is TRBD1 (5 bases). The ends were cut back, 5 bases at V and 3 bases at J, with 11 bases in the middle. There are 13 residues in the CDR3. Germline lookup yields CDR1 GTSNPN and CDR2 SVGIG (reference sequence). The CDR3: CAWGGGINQPQHF. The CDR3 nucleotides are TGTGCCTGGGGTGGGGGGATCAATCAGCCCCAGCATTTT.

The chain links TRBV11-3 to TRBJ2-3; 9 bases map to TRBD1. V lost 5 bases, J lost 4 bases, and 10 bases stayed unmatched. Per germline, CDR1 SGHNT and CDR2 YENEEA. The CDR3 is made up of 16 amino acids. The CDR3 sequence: CASSPGQGIGADTQYF. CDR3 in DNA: TGTGCCAGCAGCCCCGGACAGGGGATAGGGGCAGATACGCAGTATTTT.

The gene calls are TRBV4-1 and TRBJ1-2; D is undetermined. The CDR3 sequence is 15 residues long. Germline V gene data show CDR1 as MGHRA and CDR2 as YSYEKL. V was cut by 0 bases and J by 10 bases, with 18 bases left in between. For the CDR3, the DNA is TGCGCCAGCAGCCAAGAGAGGGCACGGGGTGAAATCTACACCTTC. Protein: CASSQERARGEIYTF.

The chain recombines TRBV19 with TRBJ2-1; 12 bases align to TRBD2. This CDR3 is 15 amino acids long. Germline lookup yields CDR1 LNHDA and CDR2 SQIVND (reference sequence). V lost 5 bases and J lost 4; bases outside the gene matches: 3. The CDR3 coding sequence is TGTGCCAGTAGTCTAGCGGGAGGGATGTACAATGAGCAGTTCTTC. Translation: CASSLAGGMYNEQFF.

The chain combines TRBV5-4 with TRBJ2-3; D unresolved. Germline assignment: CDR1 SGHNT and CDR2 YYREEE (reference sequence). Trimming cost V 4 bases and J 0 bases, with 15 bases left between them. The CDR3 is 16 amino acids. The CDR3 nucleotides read TGTGCCAGCAGCCCTCGGTCGGCTCACAGCACAGATACGCAGTATTTT. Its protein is CASSPRSAHSTDTQYF.

CDR3 amino acids: CASSQPTSGSTDTQYF. CDR3 coding DNA: TGCGCCAGCAGTCAACCGACTAGCGGCAGCACAGATACGCAGTATTTT. The gene calls are TRBV5-1 and TRBJ2-3; 9 bases agree with TRBD2. With V trimmed by 5 bases and J by 0 bases, 7 bases remained unmatched. The germline gives CDR1 SGHRS, CDR2 YFSETQ. The CDR3 spans 16 residues.

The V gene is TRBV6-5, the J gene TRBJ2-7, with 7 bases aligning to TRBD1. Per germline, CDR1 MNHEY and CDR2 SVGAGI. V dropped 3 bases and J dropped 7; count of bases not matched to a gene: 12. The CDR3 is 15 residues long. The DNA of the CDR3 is TGTGCCAGCAGTTATCTCGCAGGGGGTAATCGGGAGCAGTACTTC. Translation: CASSYLAGGNREQYF.

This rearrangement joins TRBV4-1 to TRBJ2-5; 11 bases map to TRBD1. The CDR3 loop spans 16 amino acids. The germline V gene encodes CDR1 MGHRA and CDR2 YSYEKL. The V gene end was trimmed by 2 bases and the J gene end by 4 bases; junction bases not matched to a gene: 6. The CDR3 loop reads CASSQSRTGGVETQYF. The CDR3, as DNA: TGCGCCAGCAGCCAATCTCGGACAGGGGGCGTAGAGACCCAGTACTTC.

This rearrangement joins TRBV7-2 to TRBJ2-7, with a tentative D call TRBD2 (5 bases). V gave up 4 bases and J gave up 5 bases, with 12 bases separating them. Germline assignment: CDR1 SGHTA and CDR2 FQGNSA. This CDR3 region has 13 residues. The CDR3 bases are TGTGCCAGCAGCTCCCCGGGGAGTGACGAGCAGTACTTC. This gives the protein CASSSPGSDEQYF.

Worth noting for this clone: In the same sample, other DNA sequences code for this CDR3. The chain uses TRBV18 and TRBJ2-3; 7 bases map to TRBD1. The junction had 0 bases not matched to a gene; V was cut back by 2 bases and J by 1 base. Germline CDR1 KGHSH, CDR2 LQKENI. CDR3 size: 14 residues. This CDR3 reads CASSPGQGTDTQYF. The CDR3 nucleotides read TGTGCCAGCTCACCAGGACAGGGCACAGATACGCAGTATTTT. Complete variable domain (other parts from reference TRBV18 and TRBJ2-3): NAGVMQNPRHLVRRRGQEARLRCSPMKGHSHVYWYRQLPEEGLKFMVYLQKENIIDESGMPKERFSAEFPKEGPSILRIQQVVRGDSAAYFCASSPGQGTDTQYFGPGTRLTVL.

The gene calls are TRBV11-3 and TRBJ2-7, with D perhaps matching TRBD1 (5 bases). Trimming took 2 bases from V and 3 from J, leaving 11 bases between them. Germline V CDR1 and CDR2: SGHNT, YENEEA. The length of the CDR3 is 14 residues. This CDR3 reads CASSLTGTSYEQYF. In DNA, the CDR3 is TGTGCCAGCAGCTTAACAGGTACGAGCTACGAGCAGTACTTC.

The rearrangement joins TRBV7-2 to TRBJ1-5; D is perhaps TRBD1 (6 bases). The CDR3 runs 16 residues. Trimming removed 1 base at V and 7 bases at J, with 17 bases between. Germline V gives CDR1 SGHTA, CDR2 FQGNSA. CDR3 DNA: TGTGCCAGCAGCTTAGTTTGGGGTGGAGGGGGACAGCCCCAGCATTTT. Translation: CASSLVWGGGGQPQHF.

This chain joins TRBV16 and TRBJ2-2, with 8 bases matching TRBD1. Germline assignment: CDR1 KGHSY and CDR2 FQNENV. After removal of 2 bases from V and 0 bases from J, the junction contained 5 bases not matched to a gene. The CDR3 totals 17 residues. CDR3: CASSQAPGQANTGELFF. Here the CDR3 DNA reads TGTGCCAGCAGCCAAGCGCCGGGACAGGCGAACACCGGGGAGCTGTTTTTT.

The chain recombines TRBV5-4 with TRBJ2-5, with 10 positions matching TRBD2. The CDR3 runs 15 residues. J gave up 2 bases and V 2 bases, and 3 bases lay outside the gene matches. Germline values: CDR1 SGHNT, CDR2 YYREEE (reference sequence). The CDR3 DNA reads TGTGCCAGCAGCTTCGGACTAGCGGAGCAAGAGACCCAGTACTTC. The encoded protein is CASSFGLAEQETQYF.

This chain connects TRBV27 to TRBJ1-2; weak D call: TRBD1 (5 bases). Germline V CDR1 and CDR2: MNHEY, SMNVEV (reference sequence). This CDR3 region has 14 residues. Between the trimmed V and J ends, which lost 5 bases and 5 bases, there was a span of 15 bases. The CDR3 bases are TGTGCCAGCAGTCCCCTGGGGACGGATTATGGCTACACCTTC. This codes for CASSPLGTDYGYTF.

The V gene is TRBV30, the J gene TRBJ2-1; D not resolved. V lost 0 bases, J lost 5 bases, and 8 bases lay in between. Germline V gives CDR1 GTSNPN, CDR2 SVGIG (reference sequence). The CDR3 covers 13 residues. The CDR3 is CAWSVLWNNEQFF. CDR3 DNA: TGTGCCTGGAGTGTATTGTGGAACAATGAGCAGTTCTTC.

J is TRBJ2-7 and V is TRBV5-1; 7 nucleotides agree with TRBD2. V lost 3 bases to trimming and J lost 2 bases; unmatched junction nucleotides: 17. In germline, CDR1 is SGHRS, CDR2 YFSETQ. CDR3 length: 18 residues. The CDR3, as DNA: TGCGCCAGCAGCTCCACTCAAACGGGCGGGAGAGTGACCTACGAGCAGTACTTC. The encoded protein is CASSSTQTGGRVTYEQYF.

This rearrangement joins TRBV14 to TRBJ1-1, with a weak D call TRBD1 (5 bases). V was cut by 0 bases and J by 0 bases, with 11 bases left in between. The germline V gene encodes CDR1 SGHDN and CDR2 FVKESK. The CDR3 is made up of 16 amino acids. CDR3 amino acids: CASSQDWGQVNTEAFF. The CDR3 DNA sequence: TGTGCCAGCAGCCAAGATTGGGGCCAGGTGAACACTGAAGCTTTCTTT.

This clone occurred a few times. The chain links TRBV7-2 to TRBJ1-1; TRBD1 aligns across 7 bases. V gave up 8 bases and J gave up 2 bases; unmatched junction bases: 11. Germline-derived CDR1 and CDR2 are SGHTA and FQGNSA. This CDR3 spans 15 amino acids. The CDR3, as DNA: TGTGCCAGCGGGACGGTGACAGGGTTAAACACTGAAGCTTTCTTT. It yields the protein CASGTVTGLNTEAFF.

The CDR3 bases are TGTGCCATCAGTGGCGACAGATTGAACACTGAAGCTTTCTTT. Its protein is CAISGDRLNTEAFF. This rearrangement joins TRBV10-3 to TRBJ1-1; D may be TRBD1 (5 bases). Germline CDR1 reads ENHRY; CDR2 reads SYGVKD. This CDR3 is 14 amino acids long. The V end lost 4 bases, the J end lost 0 bases, and 9 bases lay between the germline ends.

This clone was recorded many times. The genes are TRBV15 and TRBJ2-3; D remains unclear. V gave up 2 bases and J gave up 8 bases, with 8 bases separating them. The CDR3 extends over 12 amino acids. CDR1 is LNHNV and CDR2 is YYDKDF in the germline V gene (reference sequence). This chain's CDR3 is CATSRLPGTQYF. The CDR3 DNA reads TGTGCCACCAGCAGACTCCCTGGTACGCAGTATTTT. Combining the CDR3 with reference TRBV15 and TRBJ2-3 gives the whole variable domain DAMVIQNPRYQVTQFGKPVTLSCSQTLNHNVMYWYQQKSSQAPKLLFHYYDKDFNNEADTPDNFQSRRPNTSFCFLDIRSPGLGDTAMYLCATSRLPGTQYFGPGTRLTVL.

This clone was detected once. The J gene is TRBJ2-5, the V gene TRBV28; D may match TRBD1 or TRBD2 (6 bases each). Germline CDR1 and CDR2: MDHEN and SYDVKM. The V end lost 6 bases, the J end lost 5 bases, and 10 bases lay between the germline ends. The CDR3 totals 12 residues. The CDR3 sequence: CASRRGDETQYF. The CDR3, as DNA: TGTGCCAGCAGGAGGGGGGATGAGACCCAGTACTTC.

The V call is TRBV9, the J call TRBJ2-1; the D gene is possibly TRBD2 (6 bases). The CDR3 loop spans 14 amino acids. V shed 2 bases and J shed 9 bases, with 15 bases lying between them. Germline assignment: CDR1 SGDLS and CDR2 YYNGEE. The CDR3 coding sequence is TGTGCCAGCAGCGTTTCGGGGGAGAGGGGTGAGCAGTTCTTC. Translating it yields CASSVSGERGEQFF.

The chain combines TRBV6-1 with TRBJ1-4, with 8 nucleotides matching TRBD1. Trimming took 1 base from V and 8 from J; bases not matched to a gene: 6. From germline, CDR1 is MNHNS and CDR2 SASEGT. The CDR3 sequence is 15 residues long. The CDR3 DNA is TGTGCCAGCAGTGAAGGGGCAGGGGGCCTCGAAAAACTGTTTTTT. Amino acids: CASSEGAGGLEKLFF.

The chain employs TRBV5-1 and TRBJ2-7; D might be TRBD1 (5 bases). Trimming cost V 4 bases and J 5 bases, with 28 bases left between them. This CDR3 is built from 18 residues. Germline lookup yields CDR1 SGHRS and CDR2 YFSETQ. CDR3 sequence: CASSRGRSPIKGFDEQYF. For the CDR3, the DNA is TGCGCCAGCAGCAGGGGTCGCAGCCCCATAAAAGGTTTCGACGAGCAGTACTTC.

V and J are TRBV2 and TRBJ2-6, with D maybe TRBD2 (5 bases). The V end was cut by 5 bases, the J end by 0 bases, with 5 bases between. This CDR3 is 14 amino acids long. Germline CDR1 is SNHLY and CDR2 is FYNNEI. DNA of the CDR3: TGTGCCAGCAGTCGGGACTCTGGGGCCAACGTCCTGACTTTC. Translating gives CASSRDSGANVLTF.

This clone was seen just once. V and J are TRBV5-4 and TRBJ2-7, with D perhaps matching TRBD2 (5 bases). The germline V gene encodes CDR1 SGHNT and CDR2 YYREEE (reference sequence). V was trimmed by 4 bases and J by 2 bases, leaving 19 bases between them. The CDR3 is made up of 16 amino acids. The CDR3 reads CASSPGGSSPTYEQYF. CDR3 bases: TGTGCCAGCAGCCCTGGAGGCTCGTCCCCCACCTACGAGCAGTACTTC.

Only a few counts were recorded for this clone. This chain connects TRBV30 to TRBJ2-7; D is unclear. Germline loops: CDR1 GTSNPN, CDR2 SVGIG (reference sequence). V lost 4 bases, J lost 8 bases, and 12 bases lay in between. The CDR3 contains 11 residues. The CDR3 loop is CAWTGGVKQYF. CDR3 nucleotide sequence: TGTGCCTGGACGGGTGGAGTTAAGCAGTACTTC.

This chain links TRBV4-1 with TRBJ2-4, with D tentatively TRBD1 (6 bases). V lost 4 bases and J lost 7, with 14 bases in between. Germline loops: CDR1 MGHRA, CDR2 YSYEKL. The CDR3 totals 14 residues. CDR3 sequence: CASSPIRGPNIQYF. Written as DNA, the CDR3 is TGCGCCAGCAGCCCAATCAGGGGACCCAACATTCAGTACTTC.

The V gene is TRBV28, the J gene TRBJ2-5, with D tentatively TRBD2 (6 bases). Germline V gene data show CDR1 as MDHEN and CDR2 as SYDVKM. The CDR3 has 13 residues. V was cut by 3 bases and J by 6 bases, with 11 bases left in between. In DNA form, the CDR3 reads TGTGCCAGCAGTTTGGGGACTTCTCAGACCCAGTACTTC. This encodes CASSLGTSQTQYF. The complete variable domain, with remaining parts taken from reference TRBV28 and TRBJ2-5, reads DVKVTQSSRYLVKRTGEKVFLECVQDMDHENMFWYRQDPGLGLRLIYFSYDVKMKEKGDIPEGYSVSREKKERFSLILESASTNQTSMYLCASSLGTSQTQYFGPGTRLLVL.